This record concerns one TCR beta chain sequence. The antigen is not known. The repertoire was sequenced with immunoSEQ multiplex PCR; TCRdb's copy has only in-frame clones and lacks some. The sample holds some 140,000 clones, 75% to 90% seen once. This specimen belongs to a study of cytomegalovirus exposure and HLA in healthy donors. Across the study: A subsequent analysis stated that the approximately 110 validation repertoires were run on the same platform as the roughly 670 first-cohort repertoires.

Trimming cost V 3 bases and J 3 bases, with 15 bases left between them. This CDR3 spans 15 amino acids. Germline V CDR1 and CDR2: SGHRS, YFSETQ. Whole-study results and caveats: Specific recognition of CMV antigens was confirmed in vitro for three chains (all CMV-associated). Among TCR sequences, most were rare, though some public TCRs appeared in many donors. TCR clusters originating in the first cohort tended to co-occur in the approximately 120 validation repertoires, according to a later analysis.

The chain employs TRBV5-1 and TRBJ1-1, with D tentatively TRBD1 (5 bases). The sequence was obtained from a man younger than 35 in good health and CMV-seropositive. Sequences were obtained from PBMCs. This chain's CDR3 is CASSSETVMDTEAFF. The CDR3 region has the DNA TGCGCCAGCAGCTCAGAGACAGTGATGGACACTGAAGCTTTCTTT.